The 19 T cell receptor beta chains reported below all come from one sample, sequenced in a study of blood T cell repertoires in COVID-19. The assay was immunoSEQ multiplex PCR, and TCRdb's table has in-frame clones only and misses some. The sample lists roughly 86,000 clones; around nine tenths were seen once. Input material: peripheral blood. These receptors originate from a man aged 50 or older with active or convalescent COVID-19.

CDR3: CASSLKAGTSGGAGRETQYF. The CDR3 nucleotides read TGTGCCAGCAGTTTAAAGGCCGGGACTAGCGGGGGGGCTGGGAGAGAGACCCAGTACTTC. V and J are TRBV27 and TRBJ2-5, with TRBD2 identical over 16 bases. The CDR3 is 20 residues long. CDR1 is MNHEY and CDR2 is SMNVEV in the germline V gene (reference sequence). V shed 2 bases and J 4 bases; nucleotides not matched to a gene: 13.

The chain combines TRBV27 with TRBJ2-7; D may be TRBD2 (5 bases). V was clipped by 6 bases and J by 5 bases, with 14 bases between them. This CDR3 contains 13 residues. Germline V lookup: CDR1 MNHEY, CDR2 SMNVEV (reference sequence). CDR3 sequence: CASRTGNWDEQYF. CDR3 DNA sequence: TGTGCCAGCAGAACCGGGAACTGGGACGAGCAGTACTTC.

The chain recombines TRBV7-6 with TRBJ2-5, with 9 nucleotides matching TRBD2. Germline V gives CDR1 SGHVS, CDR2 FNYEAQ. The junction had 4 bases not matched to a gene; V was cut back by 0 bases and J by 5 bases. The CDR3 sequence is 15 residues long. The chain's CDR3 is CASSLASGTSETQYF. DNA for the CDR3: TGTGCCAGCAGCTTAGCGTCCGGGACTAGCGAGACCCAGTACTTC.

The genes are TRBV30 and TRBJ2-7; D is uncertain. Trimming took off 0 bases at V and 8 bases at J, with 8 bases between the two ends. Germline loops: CDR1 GTSNPN, CDR2 SVGIG (reference sequence). The CDR3 totals 11 residues. This CDR3 is CAWSVALQQYF. CDR3 bases: TGTGCCTGGAGTGTGGCCCTCCAGCAGTACTTC.

This chain uses TRBV5-1 with TRBJ2-2, with TRBD2 matching 8 bases. J lost 6 bases, V lost 5 bases, and 6 bases had no gene match. The CDR3 has 14 amino acids. Germline V lookup: CDR1 SGHRS, CDR2 YFSETQ. As DNA, the CDR3 is TGCGCCAGCAGATCAGCGGGGGAGTCCGGGGAGCTGTTTTTT. Its translation: CASRSAGESGELFF.

The chain links TRBV7-2 to TRBJ2-7; possible D gene TRBD1, 6 bases. The CDR3 spans 14 residues. V was cut by 0 bases and J by 2 bases, with 8 bases left in between. Germline V gives CDR1 SGHTA, CDR2 FQGNSA. As DNA, the CDR3 is TGTGCCAGCAGCTTAGCCCAGGGGCCCTACGAGCAGTACTTC. Translation gives CASSLAQGPYEQYF.

This sequence joins TRBV7-9 and TRBJ1-5; 8 nucleotides agree with TRBD1. The CDR3 contains 13 residues. Germline trimming cut 1 base from V and 7 bases from J; bases unmatched to any gene: 0. Germline CDR1 reads SEHNR; CDR2 reads FQNEAQ (reference sequence). The CDR3 here is CASSLGQGQPQHF. In nucleotides, the CDR3 is TGTGCCAGCAGCTTAGGACAGGGGCAGCCCCAGCATTTT.

V and J are TRBV7-9 and TRBJ2-2; 10 bases map to TRBD2. V lost 5 bases, J lost 7 bases, and 7 bases stayed unmatched. This CDR3 region has 15 residues. Germline V lookup: CDR1 SEHNR, CDR2 FQNEAQ (reference sequence). The CDR3, as DNA: TGTGCCAGCAGCCCAGCGGGGGGGCCGGACGGGGAGCTGTTTTTT. Protein: CASSPAGGPDGELFF. The whole variable domain, filled in from reference TRBV7-9 and TRBJ2-2, reads DTGVSQNPRHKITKRGQNVTFRCDPISEHNRLYWYRQTLGQGPEFLTYFQNEAQLEKSRLLSDRFSAERPKGSFSTLEIQRTEQGDSAMYLCASSPAGGPDGELFFGEGSRLTVL.

The rearrangement links TRBV19 to TRBJ1-3; 9 nucleotides match TRBD1. Trimming at V came to 5 bases and at J to 2 bases, leaving 4 bases not matched to a gene. This CDR3 contains 15 residues. In germline, CDR1 is LNHDA, CDR2 SQIVND (reference sequence). The CDR3 sequence: CASSPQGATGNTIYF. CDR3 bases: TGTGCCAGTAGTCCACAGGGGGCGACTGGAAACACCATATATTTT.

The chain recombines TRBV2 with TRBJ2-7; 8 bases fit TRBD1. Germline CDR1 SNHLY, CDR2 FYNNEI. The CDR3 runs 14 residues. The CDR3 region is CASRDRTGRYEQYV. In DNA form, the CDR3 reads TGTGCCAGCCGTGACAGGACAGGGAGATACGAGCAGTACGTC.

The CDR3 DNA is TGTGCCAGCAGCTTTTTACAGGGGACTCCTAACTATGGCTACACCTTC. Amino acids: CASSFLQGTPNYGYTF. The rearrangement links TRBV5-5 to TRBJ1-2; 7 bases match TRBD1. The CDR3 is made up of 16 amino acids. Losses at the gene ends were 2 bases for V and 0 bases for J; bases not matched to a gene: 7. The germline V gene has CDR1 SGHKS and CDR2 YYEKEE (reference sequence).

This clone occurred once. The chain is built from TRBV29-1 and TRBJ2-1, with 8 bases aligning to TRBD2. The CDR3 loop spans 16 amino acids. The germline V gene has CDR1 SQVTM and CDR2 ANQGSEA. V shed 7 bases, J shed 0 bases, and the junction held 11 bases outside the gene matches. The CDR3 spells CSATGERGSSYNEQFF. CDR3 DNA sequence: TGCAGCGCCACAGGAGAGCGGGGGAGCTCCTACAATGAGCAGTTCTTC.

The V gene is TRBV7-9, the J gene TRBJ2-3; D gene ambiguous. Germline V gives CDR1 SEHNR, CDR2 FQNEAQ (reference sequence). This CDR3 contains 15 residues. V was cut by 4 bases and J by 1 base, with 12 bases left in between. DNA for the CDR3: TGTGCCAGCAGCTCCGCAGGTTTCGGCACAGATACGCAGTATTTT. Amino acids: CASSSAGFGTDTQYF.

V gene TRBV7-9 combines with J gene TRBJ2-3, with 15 bases aligning to TRBD2. V lost 7 bases to trimming and J lost 1 base; unmatched junction nucleotides: 12. The CDR3 extends over 19 amino acids. In germline, CDR1 is SEHNR, CDR2 FQNEAQ (reference sequence). The CDR3 nucleotides read TGTGCCAGCACCCCAACCGGGACTAGCGGGGGGTCACGCACAGATACGCAGTATTTT. Protein sequence: CASTPTGTSGGSRTDTQYF.

The chain has TRBV2 and TRBJ2-6, with D maybe TRBD2 (5 bases). The CDR3 is 17 amino acids. V lost 7 bases to trimming and J lost 0 bases, with 16 bases between them. Germline V gene data show CDR1 as SNHLY and CDR2 as FYNNEI. The CDR3: CASTPGTAPSGANVLTF. The CDR3 DNA sequence: TGTGCCAGCACCCCGGGAACGGCCCCCTCTGGGGCCAACGTCCTGACTTTC.

The gene calls are TRBV13 and TRBJ2-1; D possibly corresponds to TRBD2 (5 bases). Germline loops: CDR1 PRHDT, CDR2 FYEKMQ (reference sequence). This CDR3 contains 14 residues. Trimming stripped 8 bases from V and 2 bases from J, with 13 bases between. The CDR3 nucleotides are TGTGCCAGCGGACGGAGCGGTCCCTACAATGAGCAGTTCTTC. As protein: CASGRSGPYNEQFF. The full variable domain, completed using reference TRBV13 and TRBJ2-1, is AAGVIQSPRHLIKEKRETATLKCYPIPRHDTVYWYQQGPGQDPQFLISFYEKMQSDKGSIPDRFSAQQFSDYHSELNMSSLELGDSALYFCASGRSGPYNEQFFGPGTRLTVL.

This clone was seen only once. The chain links TRBV5-1 to TRBJ2-1; 8 nucleotides match TRBD2. Germline CDR1 reads SGHRS; CDR2 reads YFSETQ. This CDR3 spans 15 amino acids. V was clipped by 4 bases and J by 6 bases; unmatched bases: 9. The CDR3 is CASSQSGGLVNEQFF. In DNA form, the CDR3 reads TGCGCCAGCAGCCAAAGCGGGGGCCTTGTCAATGAGCAGTTCTTC.

The rearrangement links TRBV10-1 to TRBJ2-3, with D maybe TRBD1 (6 bases). The CDR3 spans 13 residues. Trimming took off 8 bases at V and 4 bases at J, with 13 bases between the two ends. CDR1 and CDR2 from the germline V gene are WNHNN and SYGVQD (reference sequence). DNA for the CDR3: TGCGCCAGCCCCTTGGGGGCTCCAGATACGCAGTATTTT. It yields the protein CASPLGAPDTQYF.

The gene calls are TRBV28 and TRBJ1-5; 7 bases are a match to TRBD1. The V and J ends lost 5 bases and 1 base, in that order; junction bases with no gene match: 8. The CDR3 runs 16 residues. Germline CDR1 is MDHEN and CDR2 is SYDVKM. CDR3 bases: TGTGCCAGCAGTCACCAGGGGGACATAAGCAATCAGCCCCAGCATTTT. Translating gives CASSHQGDISNQPQHF.